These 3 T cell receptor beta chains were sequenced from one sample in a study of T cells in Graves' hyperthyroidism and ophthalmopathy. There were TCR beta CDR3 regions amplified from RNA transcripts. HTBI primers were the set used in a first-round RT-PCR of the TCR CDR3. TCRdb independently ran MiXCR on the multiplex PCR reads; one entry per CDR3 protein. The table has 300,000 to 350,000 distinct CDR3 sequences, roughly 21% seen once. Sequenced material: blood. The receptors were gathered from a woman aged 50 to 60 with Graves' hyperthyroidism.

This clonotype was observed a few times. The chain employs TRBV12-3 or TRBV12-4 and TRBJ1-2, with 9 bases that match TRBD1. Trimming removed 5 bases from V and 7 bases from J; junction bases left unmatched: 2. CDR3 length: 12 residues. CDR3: CASSGTGFGYTF. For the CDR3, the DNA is TGTGCCAGCAGTGGGACAGGGTTTGGCTACACCTTC.

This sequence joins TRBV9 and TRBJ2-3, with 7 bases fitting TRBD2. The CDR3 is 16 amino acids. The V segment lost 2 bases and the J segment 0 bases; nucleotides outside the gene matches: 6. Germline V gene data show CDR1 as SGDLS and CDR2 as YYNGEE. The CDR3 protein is CASSVGGGDSTDTQYF. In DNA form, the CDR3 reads TGTGCCAGCAGCGTTGGGGGGGGGGATAGCACAGATACGCAGTATTTT.

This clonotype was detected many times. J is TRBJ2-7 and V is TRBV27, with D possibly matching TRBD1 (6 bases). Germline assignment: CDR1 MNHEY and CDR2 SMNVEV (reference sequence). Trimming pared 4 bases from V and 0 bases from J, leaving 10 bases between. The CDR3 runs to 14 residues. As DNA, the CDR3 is TGTGCCAGCAGTTCGTACAGGGACTCCTACGAGCAGTACTTC. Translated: CASSSYRDSYEQYF.